Following are 5 T cell receptor beta chains from one sample sequenced in a study of spatial heterogeneity in lung cancer. TCRdb called the 5' RACE reads again in MiXCR, with one record for every CDR3 protein. The profile shows 9,500 to 15,000 distinct CDR3 sequences, approximately 6.2% of them singletons. Specified time point: sample taken at primary tumor resection. Tumor, nontumor lung or frozen PBMC supplied whole RNA, sequenced without sorting. The sample here was normal lung tissue next to the tumor, taken at surgery. These TCRs come from a male donor with early-stage non-small cell lung cancer.

This clonotype has ten or more counts. Being off target in a library aimed at alpha chains, this beta chain has a size of little meaning. The chain couples TRBV12-3 or TRBV12-4 to TRBJ2-1; either TRBD1 or TRBD2 may supply D (5 bases each). The CDR3 spans 12 residues. V lost 5 bases and J lost 8, with 10 bases in between. Here the CDR3 DNA reads TGTGCCAGCAGTATAAGAGGGGATGAGCAGTTCTTC. Its translation: CASSIRGDEQFF.

This clonotype is medium-sized (0.01 to 0.1%) within its sample. This beta chain is an off-target read within a library intended for alpha chains, so its frequency means little. V gene TRBV11-2 combines with J gene TRBJ2-2; D is perhaps TRBD1 (6 bases). Looked up from germline, CDR1 is SGHAT and CDR2 is FQNNGV. This CDR3 is built from 18 residues. Trimming left V 1 base short and J 6 bases short, with 21 bases between. The chain's CDR3 is CASSLVPSLTGVAGELFF. In DNA form, the CDR3 reads TGTGCCAGCAGCTTAGTCCCCTCATTGACAGGAGTTGCCGGGGAGCTGTTTTTT.

This clonotype has at least ten counts. The library was prepared for alpha chains; this beta chain is a stray read, so its frequency means little. J is TRBJ2-7 and V is TRBV29-1; a weak D match, TRBD2 (5 bases). The ends were cut back, 4 bases at V and 6 bases at J, with 16 bases in the middle. This CDR3 comprises 13 residues. Looked up from germline, CDR1 is SQVTM and CDR2 is ANQGSEA. CDR3 nucleotide sequence: TGCAGCGTTGTAGTGGGAAGGGCGGGCGAGCAGTACTTC. Protein sequence: CSVVVGRAGEQYF.

The sample holds a few counts of this clonotype. This beta chain slipped into a library made for alpha chains as a stray read, so its size is not meaningful. This chain links TRBV7-8 with TRBJ1-1; possibly TRBD1 for D (6 bases). The germline V and J ends were trimmed by 10 bases and 6 bases, with 15 bases remaining between them. This CDR3 spans 12 amino acids. CDR1 and CDR2 (germline): SGHVS, FQNEAQ. The DNA for the CDR3 is TGTGCCACCTCTTTGGGGGGCTCTGAAGCTTTCTTT. This codes for CATSLGGSEAFF.

This clonotype has more than one count but fewer than ten. This beta chain is off target for a library built for alpha chains, so its abundance means little. The CDR3 DNA follows: TGTGCCAGCAGCCACCCATCAAGGCGGGGCACTGAAGCTTTCTTT. Translation: CASSHPSRRGTEAFF. This sequence joins TRBV14 and TRBJ1-1, with D unresolved. CDR1 is SGHDN, CDR2 FVKESK, per germline. V was pared by 3 bases and J by 4 bases, with 15 bases between. The length of the CDR3 is 15 residues.